This TCR beta chain appears in the sequencing data of a study of response to subunit inactivated influenza vaccine. Via MiXCR, TCRdb re-called the RT-PCR reads, giving one row per CDR3 protein. The sample shows 650,000 or so distinct CDR3 sequences, approximately 15% of them seen only once. This clonotype occurred a few times. Its specificity is unknown. Findings and limits, study-wide: The authors proposed limited new T cell recruitment per seasonal influenza vaccination.

Per germline, CDR1 MNHEY and CDR2 SMNVEV (reference sequence). V was shortened by 0 bases and J by 4 bases, with 9 bases between the two germline ends. This CDR3 has 14 residues. The chain links TRBV27 to TRBJ1-1; a possible D gene is TRBD1 (5 bases). Here the sequenced sample was PBMCs from blood, taken 14 to 15 days before vaccination. The receptor was isolated from a man between 50 and 59 years old who received an inactivated influenza vaccine. The DNA for the CDR3 is TGTGCCAGCAGTTTATCGGAGGGGATCACTGAAGCTTTCTTT. Translated, it gives CASSLSEGITEAFF.